These 26 T cell receptor beta chains share one sample of origin, sequenced in a study of glioma-infiltrating T cells after dendritic cell vaccination. Regarding time point: after dendritic cell vaccination, including at tumor progression/relapse. The method was immunoSEQ multiplex PCR; TCRdb's version includes in-frame clones alone and lacks a portion of them. The data contain about 94,000 clones, 65% to 85% of them singletons. This specimen was blood, taken after dendritic cell vaccination. The receptors originated from a human donor with glioblastoma.

This clone has a single count. The V call is TRBV5-1, the J call TRBJ2-1; TRBD2 might be the D (7 bases). The CDR3 has 11 amino acids. The germline V gene has CDR1 SGHRS and CDR2 YFSETQ. V was pared by 4 bases and J by 15 bases, with 14 bases between. The CDR3 sequence: CASSTGGPAFF. In DNA form, the CDR3 reads TGCGCCAGCAGCACGGGGGGCCCAGCGTTCTTC.

The CDR3 spells CASNNHQGNTEAFF. The CDR3 DNA reads TGTGCCAGCAACAATCACCAGGGGAACACTGAAGCTTTCTTT. This sequence joins TRBV6-5 and TRBJ1-1; the D gene is possibly TRBD1 (5 bases). V was trimmed by 7 bases and J by 1 base, leaving 13 bases between them. Germline CDR1 reads MNHEY; CDR2 reads SVGAGI. CDR3 length: 14 residues.

The chain uses TRBV4-2 and TRBJ2-2; 14 bases line up with TRBD2. CDR1 and CDR2 (germline): LGHNA, YNFKEQ. This CDR3 spans 18 amino acids. V shed 5 bases, J shed 1 base, and the junction held 6 bases outside the gene matches. CDR3 DNA: TGTGCCAGCAGCTGGGGACTAGCGGGAGTATTGAACACCGGGGAGCTGTTTTTT. It yields the protein CASSWGLAGVLNTGELFF.

This chain joins TRBV5-1 and TRBJ1-2; TRBD1 might be the D (6 bases). The CDR3 contains 14 residues. Per germline, CDR1 SGHRS and CDR2 YFSETQ. V lost 6 bases, J lost 7 bases, and 19 bases lay in between. The CDR3 sequence is CASMLAQGVGGYTF. The CDR3 DNA is TGCGCCAGCATGTTGGCACAGGGAGTAGGTGGCTACACCTTC.

V gene TRBV18 combines with J gene TRBJ2-3, with 9 bases fitting TRBD2. The V gene end was trimmed by 3 bases and the J gene end by 0 bases; junction bases not matched to a gene: 10. CDR1 is KGHSH and CDR2 is LQKENI in the germline V gene. This CDR3 is built from 18 residues. The CDR3 loop reads CASSPRASGAFSTDTQYF. CDR3 bases: TGTGCCAGCTCACCGAGGGCTAGCGGGGCCTTCAGCACAGATACGCAGTATTTT.

V and J are TRBV6-5 and TRBJ2-1; 9 bases line up with TRBD2. V lost 4 bases, J lost 4 bases, and 8 bases stayed unmatched. CDR1 and CDR2 from the germline V gene are MNHEY and SVGAGI. The CDR3 sequence is 16 residues long. Here the CDR3 DNA reads TGTGCCAGCAGTTTGTCTAGCGGGAATCTTTACAATGAGCAGTTCTTC. It translates to CASSLSSGNLYNEQFF.

The V call is TRBV9, the J call TRBJ1-6; D not resolved. Per germline, CDR1 SGDLS and CDR2 YYNGEE. Trimming took 3 bases from V and 7 from J, leaving 5 bases between them. CDR3 length: 12 residues. In DNA, the CDR3 is TGTGCCAGCAGCGGGCTGAATTCACCCCTCCACTTT. Protein product: CASSGLNSPLHF.

The chain combines TRBV18 with TRBJ2-5; 11 nucleotides match TRBD2. Germline loops: CDR1 KGHSH, CDR2 LQKENI. V lost 3 bases and J lost 5; bases outside the gene matches: 8. The CDR3 consists of 16 residues. The CDR3 nucleotides read TGTGCCAGCTCACCGACTCTAGCGGGGGGCCGGGAGACCCAGTACTTC. Amino acids: CASSPTLAGGRETQYF.

CDR3 loop: CAWSWTVDLQNSPLHF. CDR3 nucleotide sequence: TGTGCCTGGAGCTGGACAGTCGATCTCCAAAATTCACCCCTCCACTTT. The rearrangement joins TRBV30 to TRBJ1-6; perhaps TRBD1 as D (6 bases). Germline assignment: CDR1 GTSNPN and CDR2 SVGIG (reference sequence). V gave up 3 bases and J gave up 7 bases, with 19 bases separating them. CDR3 length: 16 residues.

The rearrangement uses TRBV5-1 and TRBJ2-3; 7 positions match TRBD2. The CDR3 loop spans 16 amino acids. The V segment lost 4 bases and the J segment 4 bases; nucleotides outside the gene matches: 12. Germline CDR1 and CDR2: SGHRS and YFSETQ. The CDR3 here is CASSPGLSGPPDTQYF. CDR3 DNA sequence: TGCGCCAGCAGCCCGGGACTATCCGGACCCCCAGATACGCAGTATTTT. Together with reference TRBV5-1 and TRBJ2-3, the CDR3 gives the full variable domain: KAGVTQTPRYLIKTRGQQVTLSCSPISGHRSVSWYQQTPGQGLQFLFEYFSETQRNKGNFPGRFSGRQFSNSRSEMNVSTLELGDSALYLCASSPGLSGPPDTQYFGPGTRLTVL.

This chain connects TRBV6-1 to TRBJ1-1, with 8 positions matching TRBD1. The CDR3 consists of 13 residues. Trimming cost V 9 bases and J 3 bases; bases outside gene matches: 6. Germline-derived CDR1 and CDR2 are MNHNS and SASEGT. The CDR3 DNA reads TGTGCCAGTCCGAGGACAGGGTACACTGAAGCTTTCTTT. Protein product: CASPRTGYTEAFF.

The V call is TRBV11-3, the J call TRBJ2-2; 7 bases map to TRBD1. The J segment lost 5 bases and the V segment lost 5 bases, leaving 11 bases of the junction unmatched. This CDR3 is built from 16 residues. The germline V gene has CDR1 SGHNT and CDR2 YENEEA. The CDR3 sequence: CASSNHGTAITGELFF. In DNA form, the CDR3 reads TGTGCCAGCAGCAACCACGGGACAGCTATAACCGGGGAGCTGTTTTTT. Using reference TRBV11-3 and TRBJ2-2 for the parts outside the CDR3, the full variable domain is EAGVVQSPRYKIIEKKQPVAFWCNPISGHNTLYWYLQNLGQGPELLIRYENEEAVDDSQLPKDRFSAERLKGVDSTLKIQPAELGDSAVYLCASSNHGTAITGELFFGEGSRLTVL.

The chain recombines TRBV21-1 with TRBJ1-5; whether TRBD1, the table's D call, matches the DNA was not checked. TRBV21-1 is recorded as a pseudogene. The CDR3 has 16 residues. The CDR3 protein is CASSSLGADSNQPQHF. The CDR3 DNA reads as TGTGCCAGCAGCTCCTTAGGGGCAGATAGCAATCAGCCCCAGCATTTT.

This chain joins TRBV7-8 and TRBJ1-4, with 10 positions matching TRBD1. Germline values: CDR1 SGHVS, CDR2 FQNEAQ. The V and J ends lost 0 bases and 15 bases, in that order; junction bases with no gene match: 7. This CDR3 spans 14 amino acids. The CDR3 region has the DNA TGTGCCAGCAGCTTAGCCTTGACCGGGACAGGGGTGTTTTTT. Protein: CASSLALTGTGVFF.

The chain carries TRBV5-1 and TRBJ2-5, with TRBD2 identical over 12 bases. CDR1 and CDR2 from the germline V gene are SGHRS and YFSETQ. V gave up 4 bases and J gave up 3 bases; unmatched junction bases: 22. The CDR3 consists of 21 residues. The CDR3 bases are TGCGCCAGCAGCCTCACTAGCGGGGGGCGTCCCCCCGTAACACGAAAAGAGACCCAGTACTTC. This codes for CASSLTSGGRPPVTRKETQYF.

The chain links TRBV19 to TRBJ1-2, with 9 positions matching TRBD1. The CDR3 length is 12 residues. Germline CDR1 and CDR2: LNHDA and SQIVND (reference sequence). V gave up 7 bases and J gave up 6 bases; unmatched junction bases: 3. The CDR3 region is CASNRGPNGYTF. The CDR3 region has the DNA TGTGCCAGTAACAGGGGGCCCAATGGCTACACCTTC.

The gene calls are TRBV4-1 and TRBJ2-7; maybe TRBD2 (5 bases). From germline, CDR1 is MGHRA and CDR2 YSYEKL. V was clipped by 3 bases and J by 0 bases, with 12 bases between them. There are 15 residues in the CDR3. The chain's CDR3 is CASSHPGSISYEQYF. Written as DNA, the CDR3 is TGCGCCAGCAGCCATCCGGGGAGCATCTCCTACGAGCAGTACTTC.

The V call is TRBV2, the J call TRBJ2-1; maybe TRBD1 (6 bases). Trimming stripped 5 bases from V and 1 base from J, with 9 bases between. Germline assignment: CDR1 SNHLY and CDR2 FYNNEI. CDR3 length: 14 residues. CDR3 nucleotides: TGTGCCAGCAGTTCAGGGGTATCCTACAATGAGCAGTTCTTC. Encoded protein: CASSSGVSYNEQFF.

V is TRBV28 and J is TRBJ2-3; TRBD2 might be the D (5 bases). The CDR3 runs to 13 residues. Germline V gene data show CDR1 as MDHEN and CDR2 as SYDVKM. The V end lost 8 bases, the J end lost 3 bases, and 12 bases lay between the germline ends. The CDR3 region is CASEPGNTDTQYF. CDR3 DNA sequence: TGTGCCAGCGAACCCGGGAATACAGATACGCAGTATTTT.

CDR3 in amino acids: CASSNERSQETQYF. In DNA form, the CDR3 reads TGTGCCAGCAGCAACGAGCGGAGCCAAGAGACCCAGTACTTC. The chain has TRBV7-9 and TRBJ2-5, with D possibly matching TRBD2 (5 bases). The V gene lost 5 bases and the J gene lost 1 base, with 11 bases spanning the gap. The CDR3 loop spans 14 amino acids. Per germline, CDR1 SEHNR and CDR2 FQNEAQ (reference sequence).

This sequence joins TRBV4-1 and TRBJ2-1, with 13 bases aligning to TRBD2. Germline V gene data show CDR1 as MGHRA and CDR2 as YSYEKL. Trimming cost V 4 bases and J 12 bases; bases outside gene matches: 9. The length of the CDR3 is 15 residues. CDR3 sequence: CASSRTLAGGPGQFF. DNA for the CDR3: TGCGCCAGCAGCCGTACACTAGCGGGGGGGCCGGGGCAGTTCTTC.

This rearrangement joins TRBV5-1 to TRBJ2-3; 10 positions agree with TRBD2. CDR3 length: 17 amino acids. The trim removed 0 bases at V and 1 base at J, leaving 5 bases unmatched. Per the germline V gene, CDR1 is SGHRS and CDR2 is YFSETQ. The CDR3 region has the DNA TGCGCCAGCAGCTTGGGACTAGCGGGCCGGGGCACAGATACGCAGTATTTT. Translating gives CASSLGLAGRGTDTQYF.

This clone was found once. The chain links TRBV10-3 to TRBJ2-7; D gene uncertain. Per germline, CDR1 ENHRY and CDR2 SYGVKD. The V and J ends lost 2 bases and 1 base respectively, with 9 bases between them. The CDR3 sequence is 14 residues long. The CDR3 loop is CAISEPQRSYEQYF. Here the CDR3 DNA reads TGTGCCATCAGTGAGCCCCAGCGATCCTACGAGCAGTACTTC.

This chain connects TRBV4-1 to TRBJ2-5; 7 bases align to TRBD2. The CDR3 is made up of 16 amino acids. CDR1 is MGHRA and CDR2 is YSYEKL in the germline V gene. Trimming removed 0 bases from V and 7 bases from J; junction bases left unmatched: 11. CDR3 in amino acids: CASSQEFGGSLGTQYF. The CDR3, as DNA: TGCGCCAGCAGCCAAGAGTTCGGCGGGAGTCTTGGGACCCAGTACTTC.

This clone was recorded once. This chain links TRBV30 with TRBJ2-5; TRBD2 aligns across 12 bases. The V gene end was trimmed by 0 bases and the J gene end by 1 base; junction bases not matched to a gene: 18. The CDR3 runs to 21 residues. CDR1 is GTSNPN, CDR2 SVGIG, per germline (reference sequence). The CDR3 region is CAWSVLFWGTSGYLGQETQYF. Written as DNA, the CDR3 is TGTGCCTGGAGTGTACTTTTTTGGGGGACTAGCGGGTATCTGGGCCAAGAGACCCAGTACTTC.

This chain joins TRBV5-1 and TRBJ2-5, with TRBD1 as a possible D gene (6 bases). Between the trimmed V and J ends, which lost 6 bases and 5 bases, there was a span of 17 bases. Germline V gene lookup returns CDR1 SGHRS and CDR2 YFSETQ. The CDR3 is 14 residues long. This CDR3 reads CASTSLEGVETQYF. The CDR3 nucleotides are TGCGCCAGCACCTCCCTAGAGGGGGTGGAGACCCAGTACTTC.